This is a list of T cell receptor beta chains from one sample in a study of T cells in Graves' hyperthyroidism and ophthalmopathy. Via MiXCR, TCRdb re-called the multiplex PCR reads, giving one row per CDR3 protein. This repertoire shows some 300,000 distinct CDR3 sequences, 10% to 15% found once; its top ten account for 7% to 8.5%. The sample comprised blood. Receptors originate from a woman in her thirties with Graves' hyperthyroidism that later progressed to Graves' ophthalmopathy. CDR3s include the opening cysteine and the closing phenylalanine or tryptophan. Each record gives: D gene, clone size, V gene, J gene, CDR3 DNA, CDR3 protein. D genes are given only for firm matches. Where a row states a size, it is once, few, many or the class of an expanded clone; other rows omit it.

D gene: -
clone size: -
V gene: TRBV30
J gene: TRBJ2-4
CDR3 DNA: TGTGCCTGGAAACAGAGTTTAGCCAAAAACATTCAGTACTTC
CDR3 protein: CAWKQSLAKNIQYF

D gene: -
clone size: few
V gene: TRBV18
J gene: TRBJ2-3
CDR3 DNA: TGTGCCAGCTCACCACCGACCAGGCCAGATACGCAGTATTTT
CDR3 protein: CASSPPTRPDTQYF

D gene: -
clone size: many
V gene: TRBV6-1
J gene: TRBJ1-1
CDR3 DNA: TGTGCCAGCACCCTTTTTAATGGGCCCCCTGAAGCTTTCTTT
CDR3 protein: CASTLFNGPPEAFF

D gene: -
clone size: -
V gene: TRBV7-9
J gene: TRBJ1-3
CDR3 DNA: TGTGCCAGCAGCTTAAGTCTGGGGACTTCGGGAAACACCATATATTTT
CDR3 protein: CASSLSLGTSGNTIYF

D gene: -
clone size: many
V gene: TRBV12-3/TRBV12-4
J gene: TRBJ2-7
CDR3 DNA: TGTGCCAGCAGTTTGTCGGGGATCTCTTCCTACGAGCAGTACTTC
CDR3 protein: CASSLSGISSYEQYF

D gene: TRBD1
clone size: few
V gene: TRBV6-5
J gene: TRBJ1-2
CDR3 DNA: TGTGCCAGCAGTTACACCCTGTTCACAGGGGAATACACCTTC
CDR3 protein: CASSYTLFTGEYTF

D gene: TRBD1
clone size: few
V gene: TRBV6-5
J gene: TRBJ1-2
CDR3 DNA: TGTGCCAGCAGTTACGGGGGACAGACCAACTATGGCTACACCTTC
CDR3 protein: CASSYGGQTNYGYTF

D gene: -
clone size: -
V gene: TRBV6-1
J gene: TRBJ1-2
CDR3 DNA: TGTGCCAGGGACGTATATGGCTACACCTTC
CDR3 protein: CARDVYGYTF

D gene: -
clone size: few
V gene: TRBV6-4
J gene: TRBJ1-1
CDR3 DNA: TGTGCCAGCAGTCGGACAGACAGCACTGAAGCTTTCTTT
CDR3 protein: CASSRTDSTEAFF

D gene: -
clone size: -
V gene: TRBV9
J gene: TRBJ1-1
CDR3 DNA: TGTGCCAGCAGCCCCAGGGCCGCGGGTGGAGCTTTCTTT
CDR3 protein: CASSPRAAGGAFF

D gene: TRBD2
clone size: few
V gene: TRBV5-1
J gene: TRBJ2-5
CDR3 DNA: TGCGCCAGCAGCCTCGGAGGAGCGGGAGGGGGTTTGGCCCAGTACTTC
CDR3 protein: CASSLGGAGGGLAQYF

D gene: TRBD2
clone size: many
V gene: TRBV7-9
J gene: TRBJ2-7
CDR3 DNA: TGTGCCAGCAGCTTAGAGGAAGCGGGATTGTCCTACGAGCAGTACTTC
CDR3 protein: CASSLEEAGLSYEQYF

D gene: TRBD2
clone size: -
V gene: TRBV6-1
J gene: TRBJ2-7
CDR3 DNA: TGTGCCAGCAGCCCCCTTACTAGCGGGATCTACGAGCAGTACTTC
CDR3 protein: CASSPLTSGIYEQYF

D gene: -
clone size: many
V gene: TRBV3-2
J gene: TRBJ1-1
CDR3 DNA: TGTGCCAGCAGCCCCGGGACAGACACTGAAGCTTTCTTT
CDR3 protein: CASSPGTDTEAFF

D gene: -
clone size: few
V gene: TRBV6-1
J gene: TRBJ2-3
CDR3 DNA: TGTGCCAGCACCCCGACCAGACAGGCGGGCACAGATACGCAGTATTTT
CDR3 protein: CASTPTRQAGTDTQYF

D gene: -
clone size: few
V gene: TRBV20-1
J gene: TRBJ2-3
CDR3 DNA: TGCAGTGGACAGGACGGTACAGATACGCAGTATTTT
CDR3 protein: CSGQDGTDTQYF

D gene: -
clone size: many
V gene: TRBV6-1
J gene: TRBJ1-5
CDR3 DNA: TGTGCCAGCACCCCAGGGGCCTATAGCAATCAGCCCCAGCATTTT
CDR3 protein: CASTPGAYSNQPQHF

D gene: -
clone size: many
V gene: TRBV28
J gene: TRBJ2-3
CDR3 DNA: TGTGCCAGCTCTTCGACCGAAACCCCAGATACGCAGTATTTT
CDR3 protein: CASSSTETPDTQYF

D gene: -
clone size: -
V gene: TRBV15
J gene: TRBJ1-5
CDR3 DNA: TGTGCCACCAGGGGGCTCGACAATCAGCCCCAGCATTTT
CDR3 protein: CATRGLDNQPQHF

D gene: -
clone size: many
V gene: TRBV27
J gene: TRBJ1-4
CDR3 DNA: TGTGCCAGCAGTCCCCCCGGGAGGGCACTGGGCGAAAAACTGTTTTTT
CDR3 protein: CASSPPGRALGEKLFF